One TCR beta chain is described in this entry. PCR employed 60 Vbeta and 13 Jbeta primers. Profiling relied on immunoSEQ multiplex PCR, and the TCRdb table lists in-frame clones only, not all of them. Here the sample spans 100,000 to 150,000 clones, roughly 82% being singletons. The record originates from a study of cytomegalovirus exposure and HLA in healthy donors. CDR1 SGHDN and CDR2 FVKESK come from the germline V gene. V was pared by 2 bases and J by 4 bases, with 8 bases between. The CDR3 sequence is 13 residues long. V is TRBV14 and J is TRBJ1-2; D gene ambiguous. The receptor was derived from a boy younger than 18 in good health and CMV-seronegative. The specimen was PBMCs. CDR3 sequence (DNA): TGTGCCAGCAGCCAACCCGAGTCCTATGGCTACACCTTC. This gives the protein CASSQPESYGYTF.